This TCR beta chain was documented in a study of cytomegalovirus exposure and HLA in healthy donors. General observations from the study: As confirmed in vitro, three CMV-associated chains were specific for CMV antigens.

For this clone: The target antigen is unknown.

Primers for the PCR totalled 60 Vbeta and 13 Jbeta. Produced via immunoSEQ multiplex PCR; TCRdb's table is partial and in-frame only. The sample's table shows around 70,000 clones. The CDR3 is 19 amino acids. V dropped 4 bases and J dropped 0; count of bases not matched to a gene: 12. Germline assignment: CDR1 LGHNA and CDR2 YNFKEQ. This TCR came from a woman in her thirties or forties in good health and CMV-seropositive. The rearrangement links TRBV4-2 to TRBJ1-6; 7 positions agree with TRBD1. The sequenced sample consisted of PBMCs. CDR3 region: CASSRQGRDLSSYNSPLHF. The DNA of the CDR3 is TGTGCCAGCAGCCGACAGGGACGGGATCTGAGCTCCTATAATTCACCCCTCCACTTT.